This T cell receptor beta chain was retrieved from a study of early T cells in non-severe SARS-CoV-2 infection. In the study overall: Bulk RNA isolated from unsorted whole blood underwent sequencing; chains were not paired.

Unique molecular identifiers were affixed to single, distinct cDNA molecules. MiXCR, applied by TCRdb to the 5' RACE reads, yields one record per CDR3 protein. The data show tens of thousands of distinct CDR3 sequences, with around 10% seen just once and 4.2% held by the top ten. This clonotype was seen repeatedly, ten times or more. Sequences were obtained from whole blood. This TCR was sampled from an adult who was a healthcare worker with PCR-confirmed SARS-CoV-2 infection or an uninfected control (not recorded which).

The CDR3 loop reads CASSAGQRNNEQFF. The DNA of the CDR3 is TGCGCCAGCAGTGCGGGACAACGCAACAATGAGCAGTTCTTC. V is TRBV10-1 and J is TRBJ2-1; D perhaps matches TRBD1 (6 bases). The CDR3 sequence is 14 residues long. Germline lookup yields CDR1 WNHNN and CDR2 SYGVQD (reference sequence). The ends were cut back, 4 bases at V and 5 bases at J, with 12 bases in the middle.